The 29 T cell receptor beta chains given below trace back to one sample, sequenced in a study of blood T cell repertoires in COVID-19. Libraries were prepared by immunoSEQ multiplex PCR; TCRdb keeps only in-frame clonotypes and omits some of them. The sample includes roughly 250,000 clones, 80% to 90% of them seen just once. Sequenced material: PBMCs or T cells enriched from blood (not recorded which). These receptors were obtained from a woman in her 50s who had recovered from COVID-19.

V and J are TRBV2 and TRBJ2-3; D unclear. This CDR3 comprises 11 residues. Per germline, CDR1 SNHLY and CDR2 FYNNEI. V dropped 6 bases and J dropped 3 bases, with 4 bases sitting between them. The CDR3 bases are TGTGCCAGCAGCACAACAGATACGCAGTATTTT. Amino acid sequence: CASSTTDTQYF.

Ten or more counts support this clone. J is TRBJ2-1 and V is TRBV18, with 8 bases matching TRBD1. The CDR3 totals 15 residues. With 3 bases clipped from V and 8 bases from J, the junction kept 9 bases outside the gene matches. CDR1 and CDR2 (germline): KGHSH, LQKENI. The CDR3 is CASSPRAGGWDEQFF. The CDR3, as DNA: TGTGCCAGCTCACCTCGGGCAGGGGGCTGGGATGAGCAGTTCTTC. The whole variable domain, filled in from reference TRBV18 and TRBJ2-1, reads NAGVMQNPRHLVRRRGQEARLRCSPMKGHSHVYWYRQLPEEGLKFMVYLQKENIIDESGMPKERFSAEFPKEGPSILRIQQVVRGDSAAYFCASSPRAGGWDEQFFGPGTRLTVL.

V and J are TRBV29-1 and TRBJ1-1; D is unresolved. Germline lookup yields CDR1 SQVTM and CDR2 ANQGSEA. Trimming cost V 7 bases and J 0 bases, with 18 bases left between them. The CDR3 spans 15 residues. CDR3 bases: TGCAGCGCTGCACCCTCAGTGTCCATGAACACTGAAGCTTTCTTT. Translation gives CSAAPSVSMNTEAFF.

The V and J genes are TRBV11-2 and TRBJ1-4; 10 positions agree with TRBD1. Trimming removed 4 bases from V and 10 bases from J; junction bases left unmatched: 9. The CDR3 contains 15 residues. In germline, CDR1 is SGHAT, CDR2 FQNNGV. The CDR3 here is CASSSSGQGYGKLFF. Written as DNA, the CDR3 is TGTGCCAGCAGCTCCTCGGGACAGGGGTATGGAAAACTGTTTTTT.

With respect to this clone: This CDR3 is also generated by other DNA sequences in the sample. The chain recombines TRBV5-1 with TRBJ1-2; TRBD1 matches 7 bases. Looked up from germline, CDR1 is SGHRS and CDR2 is YFSETQ. Trimming at V came to 0 bases and at J to 3 bases, leaving 2 bases not matched to a gene. This CDR3 has 14 residues. The CDR3 spells CASSLAGGDYGYTF. The CDR3 nucleotides are TGCGCCAGCAGCTTGGCAGGGGGAGACTATGGCTACACCTTC.

As regards this clone: A read error may account for a junction end that differs from germline. The chain combines TRBV29-1 with TRBJ2-1; 7 positions agree with TRBD2. The CDR3 sequence is 17 residues long. Per the germline V gene, CDR1 is SQVTM and CDR2 is ANQGSEA. CDR3 sequence: CSVEDWTREASYNEQFF. DNA of the CDR3: TGTAGCGTTGAAGATTGGACTCGGGAGGCGTCCTACAATGAGCAGTTCTTC.

The V and J genes are TRBV30 and TRBJ2-3, with TRBD2 matching over 7 bases. Trimming cost V 7 bases and J 6 bases; bases outside gene matches: 10. CDR1 and CDR2 (germline): GTSNPN, SVGIG (reference sequence). The CDR3 has 13 residues. CDR3 sequence reads: CAYLWGRADTQYF. The CDR3, as DNA: TGTGCCTACCTTTGGGGGAGGGCCGATACGCAGTATTTT.

The V and J genes are TRBV29-1 and TRBJ2-1; tentatively, D is TRBD2 (6 bases). V lost 7 bases, J lost 6 bases, and 13 bases lay in between. Per germline, CDR1 SQVTM and CDR2 ANQGSEA. This CDR3 is 12 amino acids long. CDR3 residues: CSARTNLNEQFF. The CDR3 region has the DNA TGCAGCGCCAGGACTAACCTCAATGAGCAGTTCTTC.

The chain joins TRBV29-1 to TRBJ2-5, with 9 bases that match TRBD1. The CDR3 sequence is 14 residues long. Germline assignment: CDR1 SQVTM and CDR2 ANQGSEA. Trimming at V came to 2 bases and at J to 2 bases, leaving 3 bases not matched to a gene. This chain's CDR3 is CSVEHRGQQETQYF. In nucleotides, the CDR3 is TGCAGCGTTGAACACAGGGGGCAGCAAGAGACCCAGTACTTC.

This clone has a single count. The genes are TRBV5-4 and TRBJ1-2; 8 bases match TRBD1. Germline V gene lookup returns CDR1 SGHNT and CDR2 YYREEE (reference sequence). The CDR3 is made up of 14 amino acids. The V segment lost 4 bases and the J segment 4 bases; nucleotides outside the gene matches: 6. For the CDR3, the DNA is TGTGCCAGCAGCACAGGGGGTCTAGGCTATGGCTACACCTTC. Amino acid sequence: CASSTGGLGYGYTF.

This chain connects TRBV14 to TRBJ2-1, with D uncertain. CDR3 length: 16 residues. Looked up from germline, CDR1 is SGHDN and CDR2 is FVKESK. Trimming removed 0 bases at V and 0 bases at J, with 9 bases between. Here the CDR3 DNA reads TGTGCCAGCAGCCAAGATCGTGAGAGCTCCTACAATGAGCAGTTCTTC. This encodes CASSQDRESSYNEQFF.

CDR3 in amino acids: CASSPGQRNTEAFF. The CDR3 coding sequence is TGTGCCAGCTCACCCGGACAGAGGAACACTGAAGCTTTCTTT. The V and J genes are TRBV18 and TRBJ1-1; a possible D gene is TRBD1 (6 bases). The V gene's germline CDR1 is KGHSH and CDR2 LQKENI. The CDR3 loop spans 14 amino acids. V dropped 3 bases and J dropped 1 base, with 9 bases sitting between them.

V usage is TRBV27 and J usage is TRBJ1-5, with a tentative D call TRBD1 (6 bases). Germline CDR1 MNHEY, CDR2 SMNVEV (reference sequence). Trimming removed 7 bases from V and 6 bases from J, with 19 bases in between. This CDR3 region has 15 residues. The DNA of the CDR3 is TGTGCCAGCACCCCAAGTATGGGGGCTAGTCAGCCCCAGCATTTT. Translated, it gives CASTPSMGASQPQHF.

This clone was recorded only once. The chain carries TRBV7-9 and TRBJ2-5, with D possibly being TRBD1 (6 bases). V lost 5 bases and J 3 bases, leaving 19 bases between the germline ends. Germline CDR1 SEHNR, CDR2 FQNEAQ (reference sequence). The CDR3 extends over 16 amino acids. For the CDR3, the DNA is TGTGCCAGCAGCCCGAGGACAGACTACTTCGAAGAGACCCAGTACTTC. It encodes CASSPRTDYFEETQYF.

The chain couples TRBV28 to TRBJ1-2, with D perhaps matching TRBD1 (6 bases). This CDR3 spans 18 amino acids. Germline lookup yields CDR1 MDHEN and CDR2 SYDVKM. V lost 6 bases and J 0 bases, leaving 23 bases between the germline ends. As DNA, the CDR3 is TGTGCCAGCAGCCGTACAGGGAGCGTCGATTTAGCTAACTATGGCTACACCTTC. Amino acid sequence: CASSRTGSVDLANYGYTF.

This chain links TRBV10-3 with TRBJ1-5; 9 bases are shared with TRBD1. Germline lookup yields CDR1 ENHRY and CDR2 SYGVKD. The junction had 12 bases not matched to a gene; V was cut back by 2 bases and J by 1 base. This CDR3 has 19 residues. Here the CDR3 reads CAISERGTGSPGSNQPQHF. The CDR3 bases are TGTGCCATCAGTGAGAGGGGGACAGGGAGTCCGGGGAGCAATCAGCCCCAGCATTTT.

The chain links TRBV15 to TRBJ2-5; D is ambiguous. Germline CDR1 is LNHNV and CDR2 is YYDKDF (reference sequence). Trimming removed 0 bases from V and 5 bases from J, with 4 bases in between. The CDR3 is made up of 12 amino acids. The DNA for the CDR3 is TGTGCCACCAGCAGAGAGAGGGAGACCCAGTACTTC. This sequence encodes CATSRERETQYF. Complete variable domain (other parts from reference TRBV15 and TRBJ2-5): DAMVIQNPRYQVTQFGKPVTLSCSQTLNHNVMYWYQQKSSQAPKLLFHYYDKDFNNEADTPDNFQSRRPNTSFCFLDIRSPGLGDTAMYLCATSRERETQYFGPGTRLLVL.

V usage is TRBV6-6 and J usage is TRBJ2-1; 10 nucleotides agree with TRBD2. This CDR3 is 15 amino acids long. Germline CDR1 is MNHNY and CDR2 is SVGAGI (reference sequence). The ends lost 4 bases at V and 4 bases at J; junction bases unmatched: 4. Written as DNA, the CDR3 is TGTGCCAGCAGTTCTGGACTAGCGGATTACAATGAGCAGTTCTTC. Amino acids: CASSSGLADYNEQFF.

CDR3 sequence (DNA): TGCGCCAGCAGCTTGAGAGATCGTGGCACTGAAGCTTTCTTT. Translated, it gives CASSLRDRGTEAFF. The chain couples TRBV5-1 to TRBJ1-1; D unresolved. The germline V gene has CDR1 SGHRS and CDR2 YFSETQ. The CDR3 loop spans 14 amino acids. Deletions cut 1 base from V and 4 bases from J, with 11 bases between.

This sequence joins TRBV30 and TRBJ2-7; 9 bases line up with TRBD2. CDR1 is GTSNPN and CDR2 is SVGIG in the germline V gene (reference sequence). This CDR3 is 13 amino acids long. V lost 5 bases and J lost 2; bases outside the gene matches: 4. Here the CDR3 reads CAWGTSMTYEQYF. In DNA, the CDR3 is TGTGCCTGGGGGACTAGCATGACCTACGAGCAGTACTTC.

V usage is TRBV7-8 and J usage is TRBJ2-7, with D maybe TRBD2 (5 bases). The CDR3 is 13 amino acids. Germline lookup yields CDR1 SGHVS and CDR2 FQNEAQ. The germline V and J ends were trimmed by 4 bases and 6 bases, with 13 bases remaining between them. The CDR3 nucleotides read TGTGCCAGCAGCTACACGGGGTATGGCGAGCAGTACTTC. This sequence encodes CASSYTGYGEQYF.

This clone was counted once. The chain links TRBV4-1 to TRBJ1-2; unclear D gene. Trimming left V 0 bases short and J 4 bases short, with 12 bases between. The CDR3 is 15 amino acids. Germline assignment: CDR1 MGHRA and CDR2 YSYEKL. The CDR3 DNA reads as TGCGCCAGCAGCCAAGATACTGGGCCGAGCTATGGCTACACCTTC. Its translation: CASSQDTGPSYGYTF.

The rearrangement uses TRBV11-2 and TRBJ2-1, with 7 bases fitting TRBD2. The CDR3 runs 15 residues. In germline, CDR1 is SGHAT, CDR2 FQNNGV. Losses at the gene ends were 5 bases for V and 4 bases for J; bases not matched to a gene: 8. The CDR3 DNA reads as TGTGCCAGCAGCATACTTAGCGGGCCTTACAATGAGCAGTTCTTC. Translating gives CASSILSGPYNEQFF.

The gene calls are TRBV19 and TRBJ2-3; the D is unclear. The CDR3 loop spans 12 amino acids. Germline values: CDR1 LNHDA, CDR2 SQIVND (reference sequence). V lost 6 bases and J lost 6, with 10 bases in between. The CDR3, as DNA: TGTGCCAGTAGCCTATCGCCGGATACGCAGTATTTT. It translates to CASSLSPDTQYF.

The chain employs TRBV27 and TRBJ1-4; D possibly corresponds to TRBD1 (5 bases). The V and J ends lost 7 bases and 1 base respectively, with 19 bases between them. Germline loops: CDR1 MNHEY, CDR2 SMNVEV (reference sequence). CDR3 length: 17 amino acids. CDR3 in DNA: TGTGCCAGCAACAATAAAGGGGTAGCGGGAACTAATGAAAAACTGTTTTTT. This translates into CASNNKGVAGTNEKLFF.

The chain is built from TRBV27 and TRBJ2-7; D may be TRBD2 (6 bases). CDR3 length equals 13 residues. CDR1 is MNHEY, CDR2 SMNVEV, per germline (reference sequence). Trimming removed 3 bases from V and 5 bases from J, with 11 bases in between. The CDR3: CASSFRRANEQYF. The CDR3 nucleotides are TGTGCCAGCAGTTTTAGGAGGGCCAACGAGCAGTACTTC.

The chain employs TRBV9 and TRBJ2-5; no clear D. Germline V gene data show CDR1 as SGDLS and CDR2 as YYNGEE. V lost 3 bases and J 5 bases, leaving 11 bases between the germline ends. The CDR3 sequence is 13 residues long. CDR3: CASSESPPETQYF. The CDR3 nucleotides read TGTGCCAGCAGCGAGAGCCCTCCGGAGACCCAGTACTTC.

This sequence joins TRBV27 and TRBJ1-3; D is ambiguous. The CDR3 covers 15 residues. The germline V gene has CDR1 MNHEY and CDR2 SMNVEV (reference sequence). Deletions cut 6 bases from V and 3 bases from J, with 15 bases between. CDR3 residues: CASRRTGEFGNTIYF. Here the CDR3 DNA reads TGTGCCAGCAGACGGACGGGAGAGTTTGGAAACACCATATATTTT.

The chain has TRBV16 and TRBJ1-4; D possibly corresponds to TRBD1 (6 bases). Germline CDR1 KGHSY, CDR2 FQNENV. V was shortened by 6 bases and J by 2 bases, with 7 bases between the two germline ends. The CDR3 spans 13 residues. In DNA form, the CDR3 reads TGTGCCAGCAGGAGGGGGACTAATGAAAAACTGTTTTTT. Amino acid sequence: CASRRGTNEKLFF. Using reference TRBV16 and TRBJ1-4 for the parts outside the CDR3, the full variable domain is GEEVAQTPKHLVRGEGQKAKLYCAPIKGHSYVFWYQQVLKNEFKFLISFQNENVFDETGMPKERFSAKCLPNSPCSLEIQATKLEDSAVYFCASRRGTNEKLFFGSGTQLSVL.